This TCR beta chain derives from a study of blood T cell repertoires in COVID-19. In the original workflow: Amplified reference gene primers provided the basis for estimating nucleated cell counts. Assay: immunoSEQ multiplex PCR; the TCRdb copy retains only in-frame clones and omits some. V, J and clone size were drawn from that table, and D and trimming were deduced from the DNA. The sample yields about 73,000 clones, around 80% seen once. The germline V gene encodes CDR1 SEHNR and CDR2 FQNEAQ (reference sequence). The CDR3 sequence is 13 residues long. Trimming shortened V by 0 bases and J by 8 bases, and 10 bases separated the two germline ends.

The receptor was isolated from a man older than 75 with active or convalescent COVID-19. The specimen was peripheral blood. The chain links TRBV7-9 to TRBJ1-2, with D unresolved. The CDR3 coding sequence is TGTGCCAGCAGCTTAGCGCGGGGTGGAGGCTACACCTTC. It specifies CASSLARGGGYTF.